This section outlines one T cell receptor beta chain sequence together with its context. Libraries were prepared by immunoSEQ multiplex PCR; TCRdb keeps only in-frame clonotypes and omits some of them. This sample has roughly 260,000 clones; about nine tenths occur once, and the top ten carry more than 5%. The entry originates in a study of blood T cell repertoires in COVID-19. On the study more broadly: Nucleic acid was either cDNA or gDNA, and it came from T cells, B-cell-depleted T cells, or PBMCs.

Germline CDR1 MNHEY, CDR2 SVGAGI. The junction had 7 bases not matched to a gene; V was cut back by 7 bases and J by 3 bases. CDR3 length: 15 amino acids. The sequenced material came from PBMCs or T cells enriched from blood (not recorded which). This clonotype was obtained from a young woman with acute COVID-19. This chain connects TRBV6-5 to TRBJ2-4, with TRBD1 matching 9 bases. The CDR3 loop reads CASTPTGGGKNIQYF. The CDR3 DNA sequence: TGTGCCAGCACTCCGACAGGGGGAGGCAAAAACATTCAGTACTTC.